A single sample is the source of the 3 T cell receptor beta chains below, sequenced in a study of T cell responses to AZD1222 COVID-19 vaccine. Measured with immunoSEQ multiplex PCR; TCRdb has only the in-frame clones, and not every one. The sample has about 120,000 clones, 75% to 90% seen once. Sequencing was performed on peripheral blood, taken on day 0 of AZD1222 vaccination. The receptors stem from an adult in good health.

The V call is TRBV28, the J call TRBJ1-2, with 10 bases fitting TRBD1. With 6 bases clipped from V and 4 bases from J, the junction kept 8 bases outside the gene matches. There are 15 residues in the CDR3. Germline-derived CDR1 and CDR2 are MDHEN and SYDVKM. CDR3 protein: CASRIGTGESYGYTF. The CDR3 DNA sequence: TGTGCCAGCAGGATTGGGACAGGGGAAAGCTATGGCTACACCTTC.

The chain couples TRBV24-1 to TRBJ2-4, with no clear D. The CDR3 runs 16 residues. Germline-derived CDR1 and CDR2 are KGHDR and SFDVKD. Trimming stripped 0 bases from V and 0 bases from J, with 8 bases between. CDR3 in DNA: TGTGCCACCAGTGATTTGAGATTTCTAGCCAAAAACATTCAGTACTTC. It is translated as CATSDLRFLAKNIQYF.

Turning to this clone: At the DNA level, this CDR3 is encoded by other sequences in the same sample as well. This chain connects TRBV6-2 or TRBV6-3 to TRBJ1-5; no clear D gene. The CDR3 is 13 residues long. Germline V gene data show CDR1 as MNHEY and CDR2 as SVGEGT. The V gene lost 2 bases and the J gene lost 4 bases, with 6 bases spanning the gap. CDR3 protein: CASSYGPNQPQHF. In nucleotides, the CDR3 is TGTGCCAGCAGTTACGGACCGAATCAGCCCCAGCATTTT.